The entry below describes one T cell receptor (beta chain). The entry originates in a study of blood T cell repertoires in COVID-19. Sequencing used immunoSEQ multiplex PCR; TCRdb keeps in-frame clones, though not all of them. Of 200,000 to 250,000 clones in the sample, around 90% are singletons; the top ten hold approximately 3.5%. CDR1 and CDR2 (germline): SGHAT, FQNNGV. The CDR3 totals 11 residues. V was cut by 4 bases and J by 6 bases, with 4 bases left in between. Sequenced: PBMCs or T cells enriched from blood (not recorded which). This receptor was obtained from a woman aged 30 to 39 who had been exposed to COVID-19. The rearrangement links TRBV11-2 to TRBJ2-1; D not certain. CDR3 sequence: CASSWANEQFF. CDR3 DNA sequence: TGTGCCAGCAGCTGGGCCAATGAGCAGTTCTTC.